These T cell receptor beta chains were read from a single sample in a study of T cell repertoires in cytomegalovirus infection. Their antigens are not known. In TCRdb, the reads were re-called with MiXCR into one record per CDR3 protein. The sample carries about 89,000 distinct CDR3 sequences, 29% recorded once. Sample: CD8+ T cells from cultured PBMCs, taken from culture after CMV antigen stimulation. The receptor source for this set is a human donor in good health (CMV status not recorded). Some clones in this sample may be carry-over from other donors' samples. Both conserved end residues are part of each CDR3. A D gene is named only where the DNA matches it firmly. Rows give clone size only sometimes, using once, few, many, or a class for an expanded clone.

cdr3_nt,cdr3_aa,d_call,j_call,v_call,clone_size
TGTGCCAGCTCCTCAGAGTTGGGACAAAGCTACGAGCAGTACTTC,CASSSELGQSYEQYF,NA,TRBJ2-7,TRBV7-6,few
TGTGCCAGCAGCCCGGGCGGGGCGGCCCTGCTTGACGAGCAGTACTTC,CASSPGGAALLDEQYF,NA,TRBJ2-7,TRBV7-9,NA
TGTGCCAGCAGTTACTCAATGGGCGCGGGACGAAACTACGAGCAGTACTTC,CASSYSMGAGRNYEQYF,NA,TRBJ2-7,TRBV6-6,NA
TGTGCCAGCAGGTTAGGACCAGGTGATTCACCCCTCCACTTT,CASRLGPGDSPLHF,NA,TRBJ1-6,TRBV28,few
TGTGCCAGTAGTATAGACCGAGGGTCCGAGCAGTACTTC,CASSIDRGSEQYF,NA,TRBJ2-7,TRBV19,once
TGTGCCAGCAGCCTAGCGGGGGGGCCGGGGTACGAGCAGTACTTC,CASSLAGGPGYEQYF,TRBD2,TRBJ2-7,TRBV7-9,few
TGTGCCAGCAGCGAACTAGCGGGGGGGCCAGATACGCAGTATTTT,CASSELAGGPDTQYF,TRBD2,TRBJ2-3,TRBV6-1,many
TGTGCCAGCAGCCGACTAAGAGGTCTAGCGGGGGGGTTCTTCACAGATACGCAGTATTTT,CASSRLRGLAGGFFTDTQYF,TRBD2,TRBJ2-3,TRBV7-2,many
TGTGCCAGCAGCCAAGTCGGTTACTACACCTTC,CASSQVGYYTF,NA,TRBJ1-2,TRBV5-4,NA
TGTGCCAGCAGACCGACAGGGGTAGAGACCCAGTACTTC,CASRPTGVETQYF,TRBD1,TRBJ2-5,TRBV11-2,NA
TGTGCCAGCAGCCAAGGACAGTCCTATGGCTACACCTTC,CASSQGQSYGYTF,NA,TRBJ1-2,TRBV14,NA
TGTGCCAGCAGCCAAGAGGCCAGTCGGGAGCAGTACTTC,CASSQEASREQYF,NA,TRBJ2-7,TRBV4-1,NA
TGTGCCAGCAGTGATACAGGGTTGCTCCGGGAGACCCAGTACTTC,CASSDTGLLRETQYF,NA,TRBJ2-5,TRBV6-1,few
TGTGCCAGCAGCACAGTGGACTCTAACACCGGGGAGCCGTTTTTT,CASSTVDSNTGEPFF,NA,TRBJ2-2,TRBV27,NA
TGTGCCAGCAGCTTCAGGGGAGCGGATGAGCAGTTCTTC,CASSFRGADEQFF,NA,TRBJ2-1,TRBV7-8,once
TGTGCCAGCAGCCAGAGAAACAGGGGCGGGTCCTACAATGAGCAGTTCTTC,CASSQRNRGGSYNEQFF,TRBD1,TRBJ2-1,TRBV14,few
TGCGCCAGCAGCCAAGAAAGAGCGGGGGGGAACAATGAGCAGTTCTTC,CASSQERAGGNNEQFF,TRBD2,TRBJ2-1,TRBV4-1,NA
TGCAGCGTTGCGGCAGAGGGGGGCTACACCTTC,CSVAAEGGYTF,NA,TRBJ1-2,TRBV29-1,NA
TGTGCCAGCAGTTGGGGAGGGCGCGGGGATTACACAGATACGCAGTATTTT,CASSWGGRGDYTDTQYF,TRBD2,TRBJ2-3,TRBV28,many
TGTGCCAGCAGCGCCCCAAGCGGGGTCCCCCAAGAGACCCAGTACTTC,CASSAPSGVPQETQYF,TRBD2,TRBJ2-5,TRBV7-9,many
TGTGCCAGCAGCTTCGCGGCAAACACTGAAGCTTTCTTT,CASSFAANTEAFF,NA,TRBJ1-1,TRBV11-3,NA
TGTGCCTGGAGACTAGCGGGGGGCCCAGATACGCAGTATTTT,CAWRLAGGPDTQYF,TRBD2,TRBJ2-3,TRBV30,few
TGTGCCAGTAGTATAGACCTAGGAAATAACTATGGCTACACCTTC,CASSIDLGNNYGYTF,NA,TRBJ1-2,TRBV19,many
TGTGCCACCAGTGATGACAGTTATGGCTACACCTTC,CATSDDSYGYTF,NA,TRBJ1-2,TRBV24-1,NA
TGTGCCAGTAGTGGTACAGGGGCGAGGGGGAACACTGAAGCTTTCTTT,CASSGTGARGNTEAFF,TRBD1,TRBJ1-1,TRBV19,NA
TGTGCCAGCAGCCCCCAGGGGCCGGCTGACACAGATACGCAGTATTTT,CASSPQGPADTDTQYF,NA,TRBJ2-3,TRBV5-4,NA
TGTGCCAGCAGCCGGACTAGTCCAAGAGGGGATACGCAGTATTTT,CASSRTSPRGDTQYF,TRBD2,TRBJ2-3,TRBV2,NA
TGTGCCAGCAGTTCTCCACTCAGGGCCATTGGGAACACTGAAGCTTTCTTT,CASSSPLRAIGNTEAFF,NA,TRBJ1-1,TRBV6-2/TRBV6-3,NA
TGTGCCAGCAGTTTATCGGGAGGGGGCGGCACTGAAGCTTTCTTT,CASSLSGGGGTEAFF,TRBD1,TRBJ1-1,TRBV27,NA
TGTGCCAGCAGTTTAGTATCTCCGAACACCGGGGAGCTGTTTTTT,CASSLVSPNTGELFF,NA,TRBJ2-2,TRBV12-3/TRBV12-4,once
TGTGCCAGCAGCTTTAGCGGGGCCTACAATGAGCAGTTCTTC,CASSFSGAYNEQFF,TRBD2,TRBJ2-1,TRBV7-2,NA
TGCAGTGCTAGACCGGGACAGATTCCTGAAGCTTTCTTT,CSARPGQIPEAFF,TRBD1,TRBJ1-1,TRBV20-1,NA
TGTGCCAGTAGTCGATATTGGACTAGCGGGACCCGAAGGACCCAGTACTTC,CASSRYWTSGTRRTQYF,TRBD2,TRBJ2-5,TRBV19,NA
TGTGCCAGCAGCGCCCAGGGACCCCGGGTCAGGGAGCTGTTTTTT,CASSAQGPRVRELFF,NA,TRBJ2-2,TRBV9,few
TGTGCCAGCAGCTTAACACCGGAGACTGAAGCTTTCTTT,CASSLTPETEAFF,NA,TRBJ1-1,TRBV7-7,many
TGTGCCAGCACCCGGACAGGGGGCGACTATGGCTACACCTTC,CASTRTGGDYGYTF,TRBD1,TRBJ1-2,TRBV12-3/TRBV12-4,few
TGCGCCAGCAGCCAAGCCTTACAGGGGGGAACTGAAGCTTTCTTT,CASSQALQGGTEAFF,TRBD1,TRBJ1-1,TRBV4-1,few
TGTGCCAGCAGTTTTTCCAAGGGAGAGGAGCAGTACTTC,CASSFSKGEEQYF,NA,TRBJ2-7,TRBV27,many
TGTGCCAGCAGCGTAGAGGGGAATGGGGCCAACGTCCTGACTTTC,CASSVEGNGANVLTF,NA,TRBJ2-6,TRBV9,NA
TGTGCCAGCAGATTGGGGGGGGCTAATCAGCCCCAGCATTTT,CASRLGGANQPQHF,NA,TRBJ1-5,TRBV7-2,few
TGTGCCAGCAGCTTGGCTCATCGGGGGGGCCCTTTCAATGAGCAGTTCTTC,CASSLAHRGGPFNEQFF,TRBD2,TRBJ2-1,TRBV12-3/TRBV12-4,NA
TGTGCCAGCAGCGCCCAAGAGACCCAGTACTTC,CASSAQETQYF,NA,TRBJ2-5,TRBV7-6,many
TGTGCCAGCTCATCCACCATGGGGGGAATTGGTGGCTACACCTTC,CASSSTMGGIGGYTF,NA,TRBJ1-2,TRBV7-9,NA
TGTGCCAGCAGCCAAGAATTGGCGACAGATAACACCGGGGAGCTGTTTTTT,CASSQELATDNTGELFF,NA,TRBJ2-2,TRBV4-2,few
TGCAGCGTTGAAGGCCGGGACGGGATGAACACTGAAGCTTTCTTT,CSVEGRDGMNTEAFF,NA,TRBJ1-1,TRBV29-1,NA
TGTGCCAGTAGTGACGGGACAGCCTCATGGGAAAAACTGTTTTTT,CASSDGTASWEKLFF,TRBD1,TRBJ1-4,TRBV19,NA
TGTGCCAGCAGTTCCCCAAGGACAGGATTCAATGAGCAGTTCTTC,CASSSPRTGFNEQFF,TRBD1,TRBJ2-1,TRBV12-3/TRBV12-4,few
TGCGCCAGCAGCTTGTACCCGTCTTACCAAGAGACCCAGTACTTC,CASSLYPSYQETQYF,NA,TRBJ2-5,TRBV5-1,NA
TGTGCCAGCAGCTTAATGGGAGGGGAGTACGAGCAGTACTTC,CASSLMGGEYEQYF,TRBD2,TRBJ2-7,TRBV7-3,few